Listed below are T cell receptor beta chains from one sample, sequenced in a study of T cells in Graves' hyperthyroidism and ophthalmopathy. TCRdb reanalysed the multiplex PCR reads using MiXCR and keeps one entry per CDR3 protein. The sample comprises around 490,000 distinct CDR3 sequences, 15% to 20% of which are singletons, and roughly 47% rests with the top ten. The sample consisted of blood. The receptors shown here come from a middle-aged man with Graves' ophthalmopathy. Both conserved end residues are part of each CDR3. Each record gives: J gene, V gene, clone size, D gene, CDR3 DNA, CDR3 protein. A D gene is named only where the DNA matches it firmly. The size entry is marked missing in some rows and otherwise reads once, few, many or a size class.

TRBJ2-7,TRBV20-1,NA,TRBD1,TGCAGTGCTAGAGGGAGGCTGGGACAGGCCTACGAGCAGTACTTC,CSARGRLGQAYEQYF
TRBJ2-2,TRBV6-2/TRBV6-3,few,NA,TGTGCCAGCAGTTTAGGGGAAGAGGTTGCCGGGGAGCTGTTTTTT,CASSLGEEVAGELFF
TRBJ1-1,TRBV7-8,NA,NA,TGTGCCAGCAGCCCAGGGGCCAGAACATTGAACACTGAAGCTTTCTTT,CASSPGARTLNTEAFF
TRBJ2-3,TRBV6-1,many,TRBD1,TGTGCCAGCAGTGAAGCCTACAACCGACAGGGTTCGCAGTATTTT,CASSEAYNRQGSQYF
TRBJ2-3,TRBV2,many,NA,TGTGCCAGCAGTGAAGAGGGACCGGCAGCAACAGATACGCAGTATTTT,CASSEEGPAATDTQYF
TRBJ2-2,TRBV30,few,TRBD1,TGTGCCTGGAGCCCGACAGGGGGCCGGCGGGAGCTGTTTTTT,CAWSPTGGRRELFF
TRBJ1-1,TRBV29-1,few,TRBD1,TGCAGCGTGAAGAGGGGGACAGGGGGCGTCACTGAAGCTTTCTTT,CSVKRGTGGVTEAFF
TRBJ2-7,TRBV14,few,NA,TGTGCCAGCAGCTGGGGACTCTTCTACGAGCAGTACTTC,CASSWGLFYEQYF
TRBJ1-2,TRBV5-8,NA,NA,TGTGCCAGCAGCTTGGGGCCTTCTGGAGGTTATGGCTACACCTTC,CASSLGPSGGYGYTF
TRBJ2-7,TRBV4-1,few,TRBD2,TGCGCCAGCAGCGAAACCAGCGGGGGGGCCCCCTACGAGCAGTACTTC,CASSETSGGAPYEQYF
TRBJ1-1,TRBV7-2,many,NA,TGTGCCAGCAGCTCTGGTCAGCCCTCGGGCACTGAAGCTTTCTTT,CASSSGQPSGTEAFF
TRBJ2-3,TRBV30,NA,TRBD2,TGTGCCGCGACTAGCGGGGCCCTTGCATCCACAGATACGCAGTATTTT,CAATSGALASTDTQYF
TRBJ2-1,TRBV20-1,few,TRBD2,TGCAGTGTAGCGGGAGAAAGCTACAATGAGCAGTTCTTC,CSVAGESYNEQFF
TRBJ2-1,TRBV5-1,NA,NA,TGCGCCAGCGGCAGGATTAGAGGGGACAATGAGCAGTTCTTC,CASGRIRGDNEQFF
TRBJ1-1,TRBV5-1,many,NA,TGCGCCAGCAGCTTGGCGGGGGTTGCGGGCACTGAAGCTTTCTTT,CASSLAGVAGTEAFF
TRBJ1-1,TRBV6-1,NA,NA,TGTGCCAGCAGAAACAAAGGGGGGAACACTGAAGCTTTCTTT,CASRNKGGNTEAFF
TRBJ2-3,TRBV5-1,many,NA,TGCGCCAGCAGCGCGGGACTGACAACAGATACGCAGTATTTT,CASSAGLTTDTQYF
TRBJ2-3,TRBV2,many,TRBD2,TGTGCCAGCAGTGATCTAACTAGCGGGAGCACAGATACGCAGTATTTT,CASSDLTSGSTDTQYF
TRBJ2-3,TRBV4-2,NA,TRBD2,TGTGCCAGCAGCCAAGAAAGTGGCGGGGGGGCGGATACGCAGTATTTT,CASSQESGGGADTQYF
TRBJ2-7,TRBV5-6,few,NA,TGTGCCAGCAGCGGAAGACCGGGAATCTACGAGCAGTACTTC,CASSGRPGIYEQYF
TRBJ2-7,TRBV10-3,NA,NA,TGTGCCATCACCGGGTCCCTCGTGTTGGGTACCGAGCAGTACTTC,CAITGSLVLGTEQYF
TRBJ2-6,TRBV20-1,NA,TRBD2,TGCAGTGCTAGACTGAGCGGGAGTTCTGCTGGGGCCAACGTCCTGACTTTC,CSARLSGSSAGANVLTF
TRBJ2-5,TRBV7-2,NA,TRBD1,TGTGCCAGCAGCCCGGACAGGGTTCAAGAGACCCAGTACTTC,CASSPDRVQETQYF
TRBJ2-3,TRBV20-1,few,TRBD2,TGCAGTGCGCGGACTAGCGGGGGGCTGTATACGCAGTATTTT,CSARTSGGLYTQYF
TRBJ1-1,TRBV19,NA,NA,TGTGCCAGTAGCATCCCGGGGGGGCTGAAGTCTGAAGCTTTCTTT,CASSIPGGLKSEAFF
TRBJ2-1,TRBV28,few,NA,TGTGCCAGCAGTCCACAGCCGGCGGGTTACAATGAGCAGTTCTTC,CASSPQPAGYNEQFF
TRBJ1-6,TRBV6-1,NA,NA,TGTGCCAGCAGCCTGAGGAGCCCAGATAATTCACCCCTCCACTTT,CASSLRSPDNSPLHF
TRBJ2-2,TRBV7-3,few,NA,TGTGCCAGCAGCTTAAACGGTGTCACCGGGGAGCTGTTTTTT,CASSLNGVTGELFF
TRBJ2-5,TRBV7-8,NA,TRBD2,TGTGCCAGCAGCCCCGGTCGGGGGGGAGAGACCCAGTACTTC,CASSPGRGGETQYF
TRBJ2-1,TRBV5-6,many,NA,TGTGCCAGCAGCCGAGGAAGGGCTAATGAGCAGTTCTTC,CASSRGRANEQFF
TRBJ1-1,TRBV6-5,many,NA,TGTGCCAGCAGTTACCTGAGGAAAGCGAACACTGAAGCTTTCTTT,CASSYLRKANTEAFF